Listed below are T cell receptor beta chains from one sample, sequenced in a study of blood T cell repertoires in COVID-19. The protocol was immunoSEQ multiplex PCR, while the TCRdb copy is restricted to in-frame clones and leaves out a portion. The profile covers more than 95,000 clones, with about 91% appearing a single time and roughly 6% taken by the ten largest. Sequenced material: peripheral blood. The origin of the receptors is a human donor in a cohort sampled during active COVID-19. CDR3s leave out the opening cysteine and the closing phenylalanine or tryptophan. Fields, in order: CDR3 length, J gene, V gene, CDR3 protein.

length: 20
J: TRBJ2-2
V: TRBV24-1
CDR3: ATPLVEGPAGLAGGRTGELF

length: 13
J: TRBJ1-4
V: TRBV4-3
CDR3: ASSQVWGGNEKLF

length: 14
J: TRBJ2-7
V: TRBV21-1
CDR3: ASSTRQTPGTYEQY

length: 11
J: TRBJ2-5
V: TRBV7-9
CDR3: ASSNQLRETQY

length: 13
J: TRBJ1-1
V: TRBV7-8
CDR3: ASSLGAGTGLWAF

length: 14
J: TRBJ2-1
V: TRBV5-4
CDR3: ASSLLEPSSYNEQF

length: 13
J: TRBJ1-1
V: TRBV6-5
CDR3: ASSRQGGGSTEAF

length: 13
J: TRBJ2-7
V: TRBV4-2
CDR3: ASSQGSDRSYEQY

length: 10
J: TRBJ1-4
V: TRBV24-1
CDR3: ATSDRGGKLF

length: 12
J: TRBJ1-5
V: TRBV25-1
CDR3: ASSERQTAQPQH

length: 17
J: TRBJ2-2
V: TRBV7-6
CDR3: ASSPLPLGQGKRTGELF

length: 11
J: TRBJ2-1
V: TRBV30
CDR3: ALLAGGPHEQF

length: 10
J: TRBJ2-7
V: TRBV2
CDR3: ASRVSGIEQY

length: 11
J: TRBJ2-1
V: TRBV5-6
CDR3: ASSLGGGLEQF

length: 14
J: TRBJ2-3
V: TRBV19
CDR3: ASSSPRDREADTQY

length: 15
J: TRBJ1-5
V: TRBV11-2
CDR3: ASSLRKTKHSNQPQH

length: 13
J: TRBJ2-3
V: TRBV7-2
CDR3: ASSLLAGPLDTQY

length: 11
J: TRBJ2-3
V: TRBV7-9
CDR3: ASSTSGLDTQY

length: 16
J: TRBJ2-3
V: TRBV12-2
CDR3: ASRSHSPIAANTDTQY

length: 13
J: TRBJ2-2
V: TRBV28
CDR3: ASSLGQGSTGELF

length: 13
J: TRBJ2-7
V: TRBV28
CDR3: ASSFEWDLRVEQY

length: 15
J: TRBJ2-1
V: TRBV5-1
CDR3: ASSLGYTGTGGNEQF

length: 12
J: TRBJ2-3
V: TRBV27
CDR3: ASSLMDNTDTQY

length: 14
J: TRBJ1-3
V: TRBV2
CDR3: ASSEAWTGNGNTIY

length: 12
J: TRBJ1-6
V: TRBV4-1
CDR3: ASSRGTGSSPLH

length: 14
J: TRBJ2-1
V: TRBV7-9
CDR3: ASSLEGAGALNEQF

length: 11
J: TRBJ2-5
V: TRBV5-4
CDR3: ASSDGNQETQY

length: 11
J: TRBJ2-7
V: TRBV7-6
CDR3: ASSPLGLYEQY

length: 12
J: TRBJ2-2
V: TRBV7-3
CDR3: ASSLDRAAGELF

length: 13
J: TRBJ2-7
V: TRBV28
CDR3: ASSSPGQGTYEQY

length: 13
J: TRBJ2-7
V: TRBV3-1/TRBV3-2
CDR3: ASSQELDRYDEQY

length: 14
J: TRBJ2-1
V: TRBV19
CDR3: ASSLLAGGKGNEQF

length: 11
J: TRBJ1-2
V: TRBV2
CDR3: ASSEGTDYGYT

length: 13
J: TRBJ2-1
V: TRBV7-9
CDR3: ASRPTSGVSNEQF

length: 15
J: TRBJ2-3
V: TRBV14
CDR3: ASSAYFRLAGTDTQY

length: 15
J: TRBJ2-2
V: TRBV15
CDR3: ATSRDRNAANTGELF

length: 11
J: TRBJ1-1
V: TRBV6-6
CDR3: AIWDSLNTEAF

length: 11
J: TRBJ2-7
V: TRBV7-2
CDR3: ASSLGRVYEQY

length: 13
J: TRBJ2-7
V: TRBV9
CDR3: ASSVVGTGADEQY

length: 12
J: TRBJ1-4
V: TRBV7-9
CDR3: ASSLGYSGEKLF

length: 13
J: TRBJ1-4
V: TRBV3-1/TRBV3-2
CDR3: ASSHPGQGDEKLF

length: 13
J: TRBJ2-5
V: TRBV27
CDR3: ASSWASGFQETQY

length: 12
J: TRBJ1-2
V: TRBV13
CDR3: ASRVGQAHYGYT

length: 15
J: TRBJ2-6
V: TRBV24-1
CDR3: ATSENRGDSGANVLT

length: 12
J: TRBJ1-2
V: TRBV28
CDR3: ASTETGGNYGYT

length: 11
J: TRBJ2-1
V: TRBV28
CDR3: ASSFSPGNEQF

length: 13
J: TRBJ1-1
V: TRBV20-1
CDR3: SASDLGREFTEAF

length: 14
J: TRBJ1-1
V: TRBV18
CDR3: ASSPNRPGGITEAF

length: 14
J: TRBJ1-4
V: TRBV19
CDR3: ASSIPTTATNEKLF

length: 13
J: TRBJ2-1
V: TRBV19
CDR3: ASSIAGGSYNEQF

length: 13
J: TRBJ1-2
V: TRBV28
CDR3: ASSLTGTANYGYT

length: 14
J: TRBJ2-3
V: TRBV7-2
CDR3: ASSPAGGRSTDTQY

length: 9
J: TRBJ2-1
V: TRBV29-1
CDR3: SVDQGAIWF

length: 16
J: TRBJ2-1
V: TRBV19
CDR3: ASSPSPGLAGTYNEQF

length: 11
J: TRBJ2-1
V: TRBV5-1
CDR3: ASSAAGYNEQF

length: 14
J: TRBJ1-5
V: TRBV4-1
CDR3: ASSQDRTDSNQPQH

length: 12
J: TRBJ2-3
V: TRBV7-3
CDR3: ASSTTSVTDTQY

length: 14
J: TRBJ2-7
V: TRBV5-1
CDR3: ASSLGRQVTVYEQY

length: 13
J: TRBJ2-5
V: TRBV9
CDR3: ASSAEGGRQETQY

length: 11
J: TRBJ2-2
V: TRBV2
CDR3: ASDWRSTGELF